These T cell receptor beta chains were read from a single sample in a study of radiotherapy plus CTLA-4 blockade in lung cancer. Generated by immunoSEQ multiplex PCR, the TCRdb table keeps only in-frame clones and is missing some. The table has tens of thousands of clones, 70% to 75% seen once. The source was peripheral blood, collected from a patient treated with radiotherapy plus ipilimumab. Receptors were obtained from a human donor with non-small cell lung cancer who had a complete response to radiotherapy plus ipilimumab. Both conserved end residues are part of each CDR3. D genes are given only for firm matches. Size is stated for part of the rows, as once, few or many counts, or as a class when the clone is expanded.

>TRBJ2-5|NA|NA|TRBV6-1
TGTGCCAGCAGTGAAGGGGGCCGGACCCAGTACTTC
CASSEGGRTQYF
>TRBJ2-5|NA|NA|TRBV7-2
TGTGCCAGCAGCCCCCCGGGAACTAGCCGAGAGACCCAGTACTTC
CASSPPGTSRETQYF
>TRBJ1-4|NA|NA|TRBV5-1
TGCGCCAGCAGCATGAACAGGGTGACTAATGAAAAACTGTTTTTT
CASSMNRVTNEKLFF
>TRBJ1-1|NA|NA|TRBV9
TGTGCCAGCAGCGTATTGGCCGAGAACACTGAAGCTTTCTTT
CASSVLAENTEAFF
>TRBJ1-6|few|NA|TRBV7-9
TGTGCCAGCAGCCCCAGACGGGGGAATTATAATTCACCCCTCCACTTT
CASSPRRGNYNSPLHF
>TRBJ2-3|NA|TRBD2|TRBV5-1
TGCGCCAGCAGCCAGGGACTAGCTATGAGCACAGATACGCAGTATTTT
CASSQGLAMSTDTQYF
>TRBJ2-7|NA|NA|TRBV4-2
TGTGCCAGCAGCCAAGACGCGGGGGCCAGCTCCTACGAGCAGTACTTC
CASSQDAGASSYEQYF
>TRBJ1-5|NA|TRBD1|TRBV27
TGTGCCAGCAGTTGGACAGGAAATCAGCCCCAGCATTTT
CASSWTGNQPQHF
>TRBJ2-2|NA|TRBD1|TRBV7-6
TGTGCCAGCAGCTTATTGGGACAGGGTTACACCGGGGAGCTGTTTTTT
CASSLLGQGYTGELFF
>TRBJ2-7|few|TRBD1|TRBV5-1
TGCGCCAGCAGCGGGCCGGGACAGGGTTACGCCGAGCAGTACTTC
CASSGPGQGYAEQYF
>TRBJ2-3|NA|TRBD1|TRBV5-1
TGCGCCAGCAGCTTAGCCGGGACAGGGAGTTATACGCAGTATTTT
CASSLAGTGSYTQYF
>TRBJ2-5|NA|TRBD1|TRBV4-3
TGCGCCAGCAGCCAAGTTTGGGACAGCCAAGAGACCCAGTACTTC
CASSQVWDSQETQYF
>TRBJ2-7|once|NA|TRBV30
TGTGCCTGGAGTGCGGGGTACTACGAGCAGTACTTC
CAWSAGYYEQYF
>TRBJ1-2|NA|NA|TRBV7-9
TGTGCCAGCAGCTTAGGCGGAGGAGCTAACTATGGCTACACCTTC
CASSLGGGANYGYTF
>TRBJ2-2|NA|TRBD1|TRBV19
TGTGCCAGTAGTCCGGGGACAGGGGACACCGGGGAGCTGTTTTTT
CASSPGTGDTGELFF
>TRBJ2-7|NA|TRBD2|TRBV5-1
TGCGCCAGCAGTTCCCCCGCGGGGGGAAGCTCCTACGAGCAGTACTTC
CASSSPAGGSSYEQYF
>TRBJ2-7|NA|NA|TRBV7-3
TGTGCCAGCAGCTTAACCGGGGGTAGCTCCTACGAGCAGTACTTC
CASSLTGGSSYEQYF
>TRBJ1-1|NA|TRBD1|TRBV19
TGTGCCAGTACCTCAACAGGGGAAGGAGCTGAAGCTTTCTTT
CASTSTGEGAEAFF